In this sample, the clone carrying this TCR beta chain turned up a few times. This sample was included in a study of OX40 agonist ivuxolimab in advanced cancers. Drawing of blood for sampling happened at baseline, at cycle 4 day 1, and at cycle 7 day 1. V was clipped by 6 bases and J by 2 bases; unmatched bases: 2. CDR1 is MNHNY, CDR2 SVGAGI, per germline (reference sequence). The CDR3 has 13 amino acids. Sequenced by immunoSEQ multiplex PCR; TCRdb stores in-frame clones only, minus some. The sample comprises around 25,000 clones, over 80% of which are singletons, and roughly 8.6% rests with the top ten.

This clonotype was obtained from an adult with an advanced solid tumor such as melanoma, head and neck, liver or kidney cancer. This specimen was CD4+ or CD8+ T cells sorted from blood, taken in a trial of the OX40 agonist ivuxolimab. The genes are TRBV6-6 and TRBJ1-2; 8 bases map to TRBD1. The CDR3 sequence: CASRGTGNYGYTF. The DNA for the CDR3 is TGTGCCAGCAGGGGGACAGGCAACTATGGCTACACCTTC.